The present T cell receptor (beta chain) was sequenced within a study of a mutant IDH1 vaccine in newly diagnosed glioma (dated by TCRdb to the early 2020s). Study-level background: Of the 32 patients who were treated, about 60% were male and roughly 40% were female, and the mean age was about 40 years. Prior to enrollment, standard therapy consisting of radiotherapy alone, temozolomide alone, or radiochemotherapy with temozolomide had been administered to patients, with the combination being received by most patients. Six visits were used for peripheral blood collection: V03 (baseline), V05, V07, V10, V12 and V13. Longitudinal TCRB deep sequencing was done for 25 treated patients, wherever samples were available for exploratory analyses.

This clone was picked up a small number of times. It has no known antigen specificity. An end of the junction differs from the germline gene, which may be a read error. In the germline V gene, CDR1 corresponds to SGHDT and CDR2 to YYEEEE. From the cysteine up to the phenylalanine, the CDR3 has a length of 12 residues. Only the CDR3 region is kept as DNA, spanning 36 bases read in frame from base 1. The method was the immunoSEQ multiplex PCR assay. The hsTCRB Kit was used according to the manufacturer's protocol to amplify rearranged TCR beta chain sequences. An Illumina MiSeq was used to sequence the TCRB libraries. Per the original workflow: The proprietary platform of the kit vendor was used for demultiplexing, trimming and gene mapping. TCRdb's version of the immuneACCESS table is confined to in-frame rearrangements and falls short of the full clone set. An unresolved V gene accounts for under half of the shortfall where checked; the remainder is of unknown origin. That table supplies the V and J calls and clone size; D and trimming were determined from the DNA. Present in this sample are about 66,000 clones, approximately 86% of which were seen just once. The ten largest clones take up 2.9% of the sample.

The study at large found these results: Selection of PBMC samples for TCRB deep sequencing was based on availability. Changes in the top peripheral T cell clonotypes picked up by TCRB sequencing did not appear to be linked to pseudoprogression. Immune responses induced by the vaccine were seen in roughly 95% of patients across multiple MHC alleles. The authors stated that sample limitations prevented analyses of patient blood samples from being reproduced.

What the time point label conveys for this sample: baseline, week 1 (first vaccination visit). What the treatment or condition label conveys for this sample: pre-vaccination baseline after standard-of-care therapy. All donors had newly diagnosed IDH1-mutant astrocytomas of WHO grade 3 or 4 that showed loss of nuclear ATRX. The samples were drawn from NOA16, a multicentre, single-arm, open-label phase I trial in Germany that tested a mutant IDH1 peptide vaccine in humans for the first time. Visit V03 blood draws served as the baseline sample for immunogenicity testing. Genomic DNA for TCRB sequencing was extracted from EDTA blood using the DNeasy Blood and Tissue Kit.

This specimen was PBMCs, taken from a glioma patient treated with radiotherapy, temozolomide or both. The rearranged chain carries TRBV5-6 and TRBJ1-1; too little of a D gene remains to name it. This receptor was obtained from a man younger than 40 with glioma. The nucleotides are TGTGCCAGCAGCTATGGGAACGCTGAAGCTTTCTTT. Its protein product is CASSYGNAEAFF.